This TCR beta chain was sequenced in a study of CD8+ T cells in alopecia areata. Study-wide background: Tofacitinib ran for 6 to 18 months before 6 months off drug. Whole-study results and caveats: Administration of tofacitinib significantly diminished scalp clonality and expanded CD8+ clones within the top 100. With patients, TCR sharing proved less clear than in mice, a difference possibly related to HLA. Across lesional scalp, and particularly alopecia totalis/universalis, clonality surpassed that of normal scalp.

The CDR3 totals 13 residues. Germline V gene lookup returns CDR1 MNHEY and CDR2 SVGAGI. V was pared by 5 bases and J by 2 bases, with 10 bases between. Extracted RNA was reverse transcribed into cDNA, the sequencing template. This table comes from immunoSEQ multiplex PCR, and its TCRdb copy is limited to in-frame clones, with some not included. The sample consists of 170,000 or so clones, approximately 65% of them appearing once. The treatment here: oral pan-JAK inhibitor, 5-10 mg twice daily. This clone was seen a handful of times. Its antigen remains unknown. V and J are TRBV6-5 and TRBJ2-7; D might be TRBD2 (5 bases). The starting material was CD4+ T cells sorted from blood, obtained at week 4, from a patient treated with tofacitinib. The receptor comes from a human donor with alopecia areata. CDR3 region: CASSRGITYEQYF. The CDR3 nucleotides read TGTGCCAGCAGTCGGGGAATAACCTACGAGCAGTACTTC.